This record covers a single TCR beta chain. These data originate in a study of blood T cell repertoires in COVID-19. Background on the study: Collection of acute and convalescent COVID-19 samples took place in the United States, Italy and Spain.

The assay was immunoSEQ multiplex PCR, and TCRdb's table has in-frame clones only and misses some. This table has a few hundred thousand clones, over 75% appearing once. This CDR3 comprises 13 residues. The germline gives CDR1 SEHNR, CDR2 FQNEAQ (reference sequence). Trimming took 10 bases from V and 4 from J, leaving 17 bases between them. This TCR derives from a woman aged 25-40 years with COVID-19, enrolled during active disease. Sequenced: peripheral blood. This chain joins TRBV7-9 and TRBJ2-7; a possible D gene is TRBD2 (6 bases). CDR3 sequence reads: CATSFSGAYEQYF. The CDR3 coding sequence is TGTGCCACATCGTTTAGCGGAGCTTACGAGCAGTACTTC.